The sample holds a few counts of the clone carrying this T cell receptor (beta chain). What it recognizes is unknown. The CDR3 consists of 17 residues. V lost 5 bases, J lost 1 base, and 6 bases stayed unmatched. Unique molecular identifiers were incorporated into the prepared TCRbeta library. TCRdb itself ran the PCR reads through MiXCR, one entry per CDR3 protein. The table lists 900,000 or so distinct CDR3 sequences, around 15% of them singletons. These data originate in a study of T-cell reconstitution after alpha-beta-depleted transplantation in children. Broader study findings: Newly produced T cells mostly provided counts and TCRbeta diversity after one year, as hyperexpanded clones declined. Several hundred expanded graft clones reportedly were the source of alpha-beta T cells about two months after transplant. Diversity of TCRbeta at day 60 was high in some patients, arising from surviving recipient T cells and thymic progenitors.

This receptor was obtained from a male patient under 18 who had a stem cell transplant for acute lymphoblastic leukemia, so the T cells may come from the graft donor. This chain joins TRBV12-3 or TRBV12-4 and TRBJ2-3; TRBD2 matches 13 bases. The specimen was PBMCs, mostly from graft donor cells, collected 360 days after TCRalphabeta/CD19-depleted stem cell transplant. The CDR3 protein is CASSGLAGEYGTDTQYF. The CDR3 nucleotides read TGTGCCAGCAGTGGACTAGCGGGAGAGTACGGCACAGATACGCAGTATTTT.